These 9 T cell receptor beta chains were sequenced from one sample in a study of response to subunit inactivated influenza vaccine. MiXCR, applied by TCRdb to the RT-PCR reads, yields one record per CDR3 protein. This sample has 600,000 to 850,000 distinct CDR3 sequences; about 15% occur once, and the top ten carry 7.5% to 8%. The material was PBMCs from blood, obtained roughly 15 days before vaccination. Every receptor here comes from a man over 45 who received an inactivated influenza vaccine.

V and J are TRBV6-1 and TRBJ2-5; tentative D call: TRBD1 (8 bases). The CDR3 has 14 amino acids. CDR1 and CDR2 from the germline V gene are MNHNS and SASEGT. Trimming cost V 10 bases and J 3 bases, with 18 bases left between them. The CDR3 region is CANSRTGREETQYF. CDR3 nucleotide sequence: TGTGCCAATTCTCGGACAGGGAGGGAAGAGACCCAGTACTTC.

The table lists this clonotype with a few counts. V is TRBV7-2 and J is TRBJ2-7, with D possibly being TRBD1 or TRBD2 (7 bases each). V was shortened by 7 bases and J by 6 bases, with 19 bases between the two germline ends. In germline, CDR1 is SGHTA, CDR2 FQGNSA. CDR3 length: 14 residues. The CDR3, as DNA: TGTGCCAGCAACCCGGGGCAGGGGGGGTCCGAGCAGTACTTC. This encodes CASNPGQGGSEQYF.

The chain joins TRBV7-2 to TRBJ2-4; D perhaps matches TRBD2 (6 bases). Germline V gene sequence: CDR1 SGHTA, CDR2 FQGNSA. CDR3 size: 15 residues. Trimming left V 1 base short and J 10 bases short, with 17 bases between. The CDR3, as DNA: TGTGCCAGCAGCTTAGGGGTAGGGGAGGTGGGGATTCAGTACTTC. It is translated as CASSLGVGEVGIQYF.

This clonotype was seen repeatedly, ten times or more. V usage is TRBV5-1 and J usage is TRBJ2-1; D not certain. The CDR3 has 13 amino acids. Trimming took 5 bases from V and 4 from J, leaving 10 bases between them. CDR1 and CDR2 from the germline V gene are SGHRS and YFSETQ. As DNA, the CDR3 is TGCGCCAGCAGGTACAGTATTTACAATGAGCAGTTCTTC. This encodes CASRYSIYNEQFF.

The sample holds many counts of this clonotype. CDR3 loop: CASSFTPDRNSPLHF. CDR3 coding DNA: TGCGCCAGCAGCTTCACCCCAGACAGGAATTCACCCCTCCACTTT. The chain has TRBV5-1 and TRBJ1-6, with D possibly being TRBD1 (6 bases). V was trimmed by 2 bases and J by 7 bases, leaving 13 bases between them. There are 15 residues in the CDR3. Germline V gene lookup returns CDR1 SGHRS and CDR2 YFSETQ.

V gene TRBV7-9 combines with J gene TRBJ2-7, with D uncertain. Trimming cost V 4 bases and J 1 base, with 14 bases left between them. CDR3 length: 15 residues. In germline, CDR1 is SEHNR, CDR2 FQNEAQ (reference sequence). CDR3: CASSSPTLGSYEQYF. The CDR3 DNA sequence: TGTGCCAGCAGCTCCCCAACCCTCGGATCCTACGAGCAGTACTTC.

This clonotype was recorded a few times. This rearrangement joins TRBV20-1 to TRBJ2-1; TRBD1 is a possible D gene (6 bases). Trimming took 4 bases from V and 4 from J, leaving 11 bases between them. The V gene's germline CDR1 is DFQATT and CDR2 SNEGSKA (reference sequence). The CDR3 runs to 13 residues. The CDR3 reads CSATGDAYNEQFF. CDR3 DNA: TGCAGTGCTACAGGGGATGCGTACAATGAGCAGTTCTTC.

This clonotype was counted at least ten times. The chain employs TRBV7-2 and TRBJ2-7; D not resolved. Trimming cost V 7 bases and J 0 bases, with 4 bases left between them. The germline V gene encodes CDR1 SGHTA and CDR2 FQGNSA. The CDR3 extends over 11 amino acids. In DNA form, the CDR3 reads TGTGCCAGCAAGAACTCCTACGAGCAGTACTTC. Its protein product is CASKNSYEQYF.

CDR3: CASSYGRGVNTGELFF. CDR3 nucleotide sequence: TGTGCCAGCAGTTACGGGCGGGGGGTGAACACCGGGGAGCTGTTTTTT. This chain links TRBV12-3 or TRBV12-4 with TRBJ2-2; 8 bases are a match to TRBD2. The CDR3 totals 16 residues. The ends lost 4 bases at V and 1 base at J; junction bases unmatched: 5.